A selection of T cell receptor beta chains follows, all from one sample in a study of preoperative IRX-2 immunotherapy in early breast cancer. TCRdb's copy holds only in-frame clones and misses some; the assay was immunoSEQ multiplex PCR. The top ten clones hold 1.5% to 2% of a sample with over 60,000 clones, around 94% of them seen once. Sampling was carried out from a patient treated with IRX-2 immunotherapy. These receptors all come from a human donor with breast cancer. Each CDR3 is given with its conserved first and last residue. The D gene is left open where the match is weak. Rows give clone size only sometimes, using once, few, many, or a class for an expanded clone.

>.|TRBD2|TRBV6-5|TRBJ2-3
TGTGCCAGCAGTTCGGGACTAGATACAGATACGCAGTATTTT
CASSSGLDTDTQYF
>.|.|TRBV9|TRBJ2-1
TGTGCCAGCAGCGTAGGAGGAGGGGCCACCAATGAGCAGTTCTTC
CASSVGGGATNEQFF
>.|.|TRBV7-8|TRBJ2-7
TGTGCCAGCAGCTACCCGGGACACTTATACGAGCAGTACTTC
CASSYPGHLYEQYF
>once|.|TRBV29-1|TRBJ1-1
TGCAGCGTCCTGGGACACCCGGGGACTGAAGCTTTCTTT
CSVLGHPGTEAFF
>.|.|TRBV5-1|TRBJ2-3
TGCGCCAGCACAGGGGGGGGGCTCAAAGATACGCAGTATTTT
CASTGGGLKDTQYF
>.|.|TRBV29-1|TRBJ1-1
TGCAGCGTTTTTGGCACTGAAGCTTTCTTT
CSVFGTEAFF
>.|TRBD2|TRBV27|TRBJ2-1
TGTGCCAGCAGCTGGACTAGCGTTTACAATGAGCAGTTCTTC
CASSWTSVYNEQFF
>.|.|TRBV19|TRBJ1-1
TGTGCCAGTATGATCGGGGCAGGGGACCGGAACACTGAAGCTTTCTTT
CASMIGAGDRNTEAFF
>.|.|TRBV18|TRBJ2-7
TGTGCCAGCTCATCCCAGACAGCCTACGAGCAGTACTTC
CASSSQTAYEQYF
>.|.|TRBV5-1|TRBJ1-1
TGCGCCAGCCGGGCGGGGATGAACACTGAAGCTTTCTTT
CASRAGMNTEAFF
>few|.|TRBV15|TRBJ1-4
TGTGCCACCAGCAGAGATGGGGGGCCGTCTGAAAAACTGTTTTTT
CATSRDGGPSEKLFF
>.|TRBD1|TRBV7-9|TRBJ1-1
TGTGCCAGCAGTTTTCCGACAGGGGGCGGGGGTATCGGCACTGAAGCTTTCTTT
CASSFPTGGGGIGTEAFF
>.|TRBD1|TRBV4-1|TRBJ1-6
TGCGCCAGCAGCCAAGGCGACAGGGTTTCACCCCTCCACTTT
CASSQGDRVSPLHF
>.|.|TRBV5-4|TRBJ2-7
TGTGCCAGCAGCTTGTTTCCCCGGAACTCCTACGAGCAGTACTTC
CASSLFPRNSYEQYF
>.|TRBD2|TRBV7-3|TRBJ2-3
TGTGCCAGCAGCACCGGGGGCGGGGGGGTAACAGATACGCAGTATTTT
CASSTGGGGVTDTQYF
>.|.|TRBV5-1|TRBJ1-1
TGCGCCAGTTCCAATCTCCTGGACACTGAAGCTTTCTTT
CASSNLLDTEAFF
>.|TRBD1|TRBV11-3|TRBJ2-7
TGTGCCAGCAGCACTTACAGGGGGACCTACGAGCAGTACTTC
CASSTYRGTYEQYF
>.|.|TRBV7-9|TRBJ1-3
TGTGCCAGCAGCCCCTTGGGAAACTCTGGAAACACCATATATTTT
CASSPLGNSGNTIYF
>.|.|TRBV2|TRBJ2-7
TGTGCCAGCAGCCTTGAGAGGGCCGCCTACGAGCAGTACTTC
CASSLERAAYEQYF
>once|.|TRBV4-2|TRBJ1-6
TGTGCCAGCAGCCCGTCGGTCGGAGGGGCCGGCTCCTATAATTCACCCCTCCACTTT
CASSPSVGGAGSYNSPLHF
>.|.|TRBV11-2|TRBJ1-1
TGTGCCAGCAGCTTAGGGCGTATTGAAGCTTTCTTT
CASSLGRIEAFF
>.|.|TRBV5-1|TRBJ2-5
TGCGCCAGCAGCTTGACCCAAGAGACCCAGTACTTC
CASSLTQETQYF
>.|.|TRBV7-9|TRBJ1-2
TGTGCCAGCAGCTTACCCTCCGGATGGGGCTATGGCTACACCTTC
CASSLPSGWGYGYTF
>.|.|TRBV6-1|TRBJ1-2
TGTGCCAGCAGTGAAGTGTGGTCTTGGGTTGGCTACACCTTC
CASSEVWSWVGYTF
>.|.|TRBV5-4|TRBJ2-7
TGTGCCAGCAGCTTGGACAGGGTCCCCTACGAGCAGTACTTC
CASSLDRVPYEQYF
>.|.|TRBV5-1|TRBJ1-3
TGCGCCAGCAGCGTGGGGGTTTCTGGAAACACCATATATTTT
CASSVGVSGNTIYF
>.|TRBD1|TRBV18|TRBJ2-7
TGTGCCAGCTCACCGTTTCTAGGACAGGGGCCGTACGAGCAGTACTTC
CASSPFLGQGPYEQYF
>.|TRBD2|TRBV29-1|TRBJ2-3
TGCAGCGTCCGGACTAGCGGGAGCACAGATACGCAGTATTTT
CSVRTSGSTDTQYF
>.|TRBD1|TRBV5-1|TRBJ1-6
TGCGCCAGCAGCCCAATACAGGGGAATGGTTCACCCCTCCACTTT
CASSPIQGNGSPLHF
>.|.|TRBV7-6|TRBJ2-7
TGTGCCAGCAGCTCGGGACCTAACTACGAGCAGTACTTC
CASSSGPNYEQYF
>.|.|TRBV11-3|TRBJ1-1
TGTGCCAGCAGCTTGGCGGCAGGGGACACTGAAGCTTTCTTT
CASSLAAGDTEAFF
>.|TRBD2|TRBV11-2|TRBJ2-2
TGTGCCAGCAGCTCTCGTAGCGGGGGCACCACCGGGGAGCTGTTTTTT
CASSSRSGGTTGELFF
>.|.|TRBV7-3|TRBJ1-1
TGTGCCAGCAGCCGGGACTCGTTGGGCAGAGGGACTGAAGCTTTCTTT
CASSRDSLGRGTEAFF
>.|.|TRBV4-3|TRBJ2-7
TGCGCCAGCAGCCAAGACCTGTTTGGTAGGTACGAGCAGTACTTC
CASSQDLFGRYEQYF